This T cell receptor beta chain stems from a study of cytomegalovirus exposure and HLA in healthy donors. Regarding the study as a whole: Most TCR beta V segments were productive about 90% or about 30% of the time in an earlier analysis.

Between the trimmed V and J ends, which lost 3 bases and 6 bases, there was a span of 9 bases. Germline V gene sequence: CDR1 MNHNS, CDR2 SASEGT. This CDR3 region has 13 residues. Both 60 Vbeta primers and 13 Jbeta primers went into the PCR. Profiling relied on immunoSEQ multiplex PCR, and the TCRdb table lists in-frame clones only, not all of them. This sample yields approximately 200,000 clones, of which more than 75% are seen a single time; 1.3% belongs to the top ten. Remarks on this clone: What it binds is unknown.

This TCR derives from a human donor in good health. This chain connects TRBV6-1 to TRBJ1-5, with a possible D match to TRBD1 (6 bases). Sequences were obtained from PBMCs. The CDR3 loop reads CASSDLGAQPQHF. CDR3 in DNA: TGTGCCAGCAGTGACCTGGGGGCTCAGCCCCAGCATTTT.